What follows are 12 T cell receptor beta chains derived from one specimen sequenced in a study of human T cells and chemical hapten exposure. Specified time point: pre-sensitization, week 0. Treatment noted: therapeutic diphenylcyclopropenone sensitization with weekly scalp DPC. Each CDR3 protein is one row after TCRdb ran MiXCR on the RACE reads. The sample contains about 270,000 distinct CDR3 sequences, about 7.7% of which appear only once. Sequencing used whole blood, obtained in connection with sensitization to the hapten diphenylcyclopropenone (DPC). All receptors derive from a man between 18 and 35 years old with alopecia areata. Some clones in this sample may be carry-over from other donors' samples.

The chain has TRBV2 and TRBJ1-1, with a tentative D call TRBD1 (6 bases). Per the germline V gene, CDR1 is SNHLY and CDR2 is FYNNEI. The CDR3 spans 13 residues. The V gene lost 4 bases and the J gene lost 7 bases, with 13 bases spanning the gap. CDR3: CASSVGGPGEAFF. The CDR3 coding sequence is TGTGCCAGCAGTGTAGGGGGGCCAGGTGAAGCTTTCTTT.

The chain joins TRBV29-1 to TRBJ1-2; D call uncertain. This CDR3 is built from 12 residues. Trimming left V 3 bases short and J 2 bases short, with 7 bases between. Germline CDR1 and CDR2: SQVTM and ANQGSEA. The CDR3 sequence is CSVDVANYGYTF. The CDR3 nucleotides read TGCAGCGTTGACGTGGCGAACTATGGCTACACCTTC.

Only a few counts were recorded for this clonotype. The chain couples TRBV20-1 to TRBJ2-7; a possible D gene is TRBD2 (5 bases). This CDR3 is built from 15 residues. From germline, CDR1 is DFQATT and CDR2 SNEGSKA (reference sequence). V lost 3 bases to trimming and J lost 4 bases, with 19 bases between them. CDR3 region: CSASNLDPRGYEQYV. In nucleotides, the CDR3 is TGCAGTGCTAGTAACCTGGATCCCCGAGGGTACGAGCAGTACGTC.

This clonotype occurred a few times. The chain uses TRBV11-2 and TRBJ1-5; D not resolved. Germline V lookup: CDR1 SGHAT, CDR2 FQNNGV. CDR3 length equals 16 residues. V shed 4 bases and J shed 0 bases, with 13 bases lying between them. CDR3 DNA: TGTGCCAGCAGCTCCCTTAGGGCATATAGCAATCAGCCCCAGCATTTT. Protein sequence: CASSSLRAYSNQPQHF.

This clonotype showed up just a few times. The V and J genes are TRBV29-1 and TRBJ2-7, with 8 bases identical to TRBD1. The CDR3 contains 13 residues. After removal of 6 bases from V and 1 base from J, the junction contained 5 bases not matched to a gene. Germline V lookup: CDR1 SQVTM, CDR2 ANQGSEA. The CDR3 region is CSVARQGSYEQYF. CDR3 sequence (DNA): TGCAGCGTGGCCCGACAGGGGTCCTACGAGCAGTACTTC.

The chain has TRBV12-3 or TRBV12-4 and TRBJ2-3, with 8 bases matching TRBD2. The ends lost 3 bases at V and 5 bases at J; junction bases unmatched: 4. This CDR3 region has 14 residues. This CDR3 reads CASSFAGGEDTQYF. The CDR3 DNA sequence: TGTGCCAGCAGTTTCGCCGGGGGGGAAGATACGCAGTATTTT.

This clonotype was seen more than once but under ten times. The V gene is TRBV12-3 or TRBV12-4, the J gene TRBJ2-1, with TRBD2 matching 10 bases. The CDR3 sequence is 13 residues long. V lost 6 bases, J lost 5 bases, and 1 base stayed unmatched. Here the CDR3 DNA reads TGTGCCAGCAGAACTAGCGGGGACAATGAGCAGTTCTTC. Protein sequence: CASRTSGDNEQFF.

This clonotype was seen only a few times. A much larger clone lies a single base off, so this may be a read error. This sequence joins TRBV7-9 and TRBJ2-1; weak D call: TRBD1 (6 bases). Trimming left V 5 bases short and J 5 bases short, with 10 bases between. This CDR3 region has 13 residues. Germline assignment: CDR1 SEHNR and CDR2 FQNEAQ (reference sequence). The CDR3 reads CASSRTVDNEQFF. Written as DNA, the CDR3 is TGTGCCAGCAGCAGGACAGTTGACAATGAGCAGTTCTTC.

Ten or more counts support this clonotype. The J gene is TRBJ2-7, the V gene TRBV28; D uncertain. V was trimmed by 3 bases and J by 6 bases, leaving 18 bases between them. Germline V gene data show CDR1 as MDHEN and CDR2 as SYDVKM. The CDR3 consists of 15 residues. CDR3 in DNA: TGTGCCAGCAGTTTTGACCGGGTCCTGGTGGCCGAGCAGTACTTC. Translated, it gives CASSFDRVLVAEQYF.

The table lists this clonotype with many counts. The chain is built from TRBV6-2 or TRBV6-3 and TRBJ2-1; weak D call: TRBD1 (6 bases). Deletions cut 8 bases from V and 1 base from J, with 12 bases between. This CDR3 contains 14 residues. CDR1 and CDR2 (germline): MNHEY, SVGEGT. The CDR3 is CASSGQTSYNEQFF. The DNA of the CDR3 is TGTGCCAGCTCCGGACAGACTTCCTACAATGAGCAGTTCTTC.

This clonotype was detected a few times. The CDR3 DNA reads as TGTGCCAGCAGTTTCGGGGGGGCGCAGACCTACGAGCAGTACTTC. This translates into CASSFGGAQTYEQYF. The chain employs TRBV12-3 or TRBV12-4 and TRBJ2-7; 8 bases are shared with TRBD2. Trimming removed 3 bases from V and 2 bases from J; junction bases left unmatched: 6. The CDR3 loop spans 15 amino acids.

In its sample, this clonotype was seen many times. This chain joins TRBV21-1 and TRBJ2-1. TRBV21-1 represents a pseudogene. CDR3 length: 18 residues. In DNA form, the CDR3 reads TGTGCCAGCAGCAAAGAAGATCGCCGGACCAAGGTTACAAATGAGCAGTTCTTC. Its translation: CASSKEDRRTKVTNEQFF.